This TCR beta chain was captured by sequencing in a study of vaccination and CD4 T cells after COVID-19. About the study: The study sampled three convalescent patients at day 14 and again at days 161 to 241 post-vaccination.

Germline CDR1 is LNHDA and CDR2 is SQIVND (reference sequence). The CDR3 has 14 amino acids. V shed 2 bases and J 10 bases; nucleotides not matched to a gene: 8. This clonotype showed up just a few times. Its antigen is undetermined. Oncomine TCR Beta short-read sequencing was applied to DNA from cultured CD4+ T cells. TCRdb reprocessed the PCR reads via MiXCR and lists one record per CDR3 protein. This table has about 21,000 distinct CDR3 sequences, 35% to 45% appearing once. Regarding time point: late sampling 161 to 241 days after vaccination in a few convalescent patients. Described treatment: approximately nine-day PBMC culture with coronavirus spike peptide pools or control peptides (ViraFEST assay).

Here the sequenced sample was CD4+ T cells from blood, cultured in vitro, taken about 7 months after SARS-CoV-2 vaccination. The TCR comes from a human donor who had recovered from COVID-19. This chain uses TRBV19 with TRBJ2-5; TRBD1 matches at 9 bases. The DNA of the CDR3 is TGTGCCAGTAGTATAAGTCGGACAGGGGTTAACCAGTACTTC. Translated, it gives CASSISRTGVNQYF.